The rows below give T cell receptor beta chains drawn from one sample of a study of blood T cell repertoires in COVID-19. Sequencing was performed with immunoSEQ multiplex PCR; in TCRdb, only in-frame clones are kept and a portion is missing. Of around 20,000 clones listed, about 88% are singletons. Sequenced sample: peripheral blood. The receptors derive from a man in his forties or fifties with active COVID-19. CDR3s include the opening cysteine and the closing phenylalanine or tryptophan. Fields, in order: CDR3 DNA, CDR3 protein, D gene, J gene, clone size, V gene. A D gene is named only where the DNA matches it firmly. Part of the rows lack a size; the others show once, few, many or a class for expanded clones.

TGTGCCAGCAGTTTAGACTTGAACACCGGGGAGCTGTTTTTT CASSLDLNTGELFF NA TRBJ2-2 NA TRBV27
TGCGCCAGAGAGGACCGGGACACTAAAAGCTCCTATAATTCACCCCTCCACTTT CAREDRDTKSSYNSPLHF NA TRBJ1-6 NA TRBV10-1
TGTGCCAGCAGTTACAGGGGTATCAATCAGCCCCAGCATTTT CASSYRGINQPQHF NA TRBJ1-5 NA TRBV6-6
TGTGCCAGCAGCGTAGCTGGGACACTCTCCTACGAGCAGTACTTC CASSVAGTLSYEQYF NA TRBJ2-7 once TRBV9
TGTGCCAGCAGTTTAGTCCTCGGGAGAGGCTACACCTTC CASSLVLGRGYTF NA TRBJ1-2 NA TRBV27
TGTGCCAGCAGTCTAAAGGGGAATGAGCAGTTCTTC CASSLKGNEQFF NA TRBJ2-1 NA TRBV27
TGTGCCAGCAGCTTTCAACAGGGGACGTCCAATCAGCCCCAGCATTTT CASSFQQGTSNQPQHF TRBD1 TRBJ1-5 NA TRBV11-2
TGTGCCAGCAGCCAGGCAGGACTAGCGGGAGGGTTTGAGCAGTTCTTC CASSQAGLAGGFEQFF TRBD2 TRBJ2-1 NA TRBV4-2
TGTGCCAGCAGCTCGGGACTAGCGGGAGCAGATACGCAGTATTTT CASSSGLAGADTQYF TRBD2 TRBJ2-3 NA TRBV11-3
TGTGCCACCAGCAGAGGAGGGGCCTTAAGGGGGCGGGATGGCTACACCTTC CATSRGGALRGRDGYTF TRBD1 TRBJ1-2 NA TRBV15
TGTGCCAGCAGCATTAGCGGGGCCCTTCTTGATGAGCAGTTCTTC CASSISGALLDEQFF TRBD2 TRBJ2-1 NA TRBV5-4
TGCGCCAGCAGCCAAGTGGCGGGGACAGATACGCAGTATTTT CASSQVAGTDTQYF NA TRBJ2-3 once TRBV4-1
TGTGCCAGCAGCCCTTGGGGGGGCGACGGAACCTCGGGTAATGAAAAACTGTTTTTT CASSPWGGDGTSGNEKLFF NA TRBJ1-4 once TRBV5-8
TGTGCCAGCAGTTTAAGACATCCGTACCAAGAGACCCAGTACTTC CASSLRHPYQETQYF NA TRBJ2-5 NA TRBV27
TGTGCCAGCAGCGCACTCACCGGGACAGGAGATAACACAGATACGCAGTATTTT CASSALTGTGDNTDTQYF NA TRBJ2-3 NA TRBV21-1
TGTGCCAGCAGCCGATTAAGGACTAGCGGGAGCCCGGATACGCAGTATTTT CASSRLRTSGSPDTQYF TRBD2 TRBJ2-3 NA TRBV3-1/TRBV3-2
TGTGCCAGCAGCCCCAGACAGGGGGCGGGGGAGCAGTTCTTC CASSPRQGAGEQFF TRBD1 TRBJ2-1 NA TRBV7-2
TGTGCCAGCAGCTCGGGACTTAACTACGAGCAGTACTTC CASSSGLNYEQYF NA TRBJ2-7 few TRBV5-4
TGCGCCAGCAGCCCCACTACCTCTCCAGAGACCCAGTACTTC CASSPTTSPETQYF NA TRBJ2-5 NA TRBV4-1
TGTGCCAGCAGTTACCCGGACAGTACCTACGAGCAGTACTTC CASSYPDSTYEQYF NA TRBJ2-7 NA TRBV6-2/TRBV6-3
TGTGCCAGCAGCTTGAGGAGCGGGAGGTTAGATGAGCAGTTCTTC CASSLRSGRLDEQFF TRBD2 TRBJ2-1 NA TRBV7-2
TGTGCCAGCAGCTTCCAACTAGCGGGAGGGCCAGGCGAGCAGTACTTC CASSFQLAGGPGEQYF TRBD2 TRBJ2-7 NA TRBV7-2
TGTGCCAGCAGCAAAACGACAGGGCCCCTCTACAATGAGCAGTTCTTC CASSKTTGPLYNEQFF TRBD1 TRBJ2-1 NA TRBV7-2
TGTGCCAGCTCACCGGACAGGGGCGAGTCCTACGAGCAGTACTTC CASSPDRGESYEQYF TRBD1 TRBJ2-7 NA TRBV18
TGTGCCAGCAGTACCGGGGACAGGATAACCTACGAGCAGTACTTC CASSTGDRITYEQYF TRBD1 TRBJ2-7 NA TRBV27
TGTGCCAGCAGCCACGTTCCGGGAGGGACAATCTACGAGCAGTACTTC CASSHVPGGTIYEQYF TRBD2 TRBJ2-7 NA TRBV7-2
TGCGCCAGCAGTCCACAGGGGGCAAATCAGCCCCAGCATTTT CASSPQGANQPQHF TRBD1 TRBJ1-5 few TRBV10-2
TGTGCCACCAGCAGAGATCTGGCGGCCCCCTACGAGCAGTACTTC CATSRDLAAPYEQYF NA TRBJ2-7 NA TRBV15
TGTGCCAGTAGTATAATCGGACAGGGGCGCGGTGGCTACACCTTC CASSIIGQGRGGYTF TRBD1 TRBJ1-2 NA TRBV19
TGTGCCAGCAGCGTAGTTCCGGGAGGATCGGATACGCAGTATTTT CASSVVPGGSDTQYF TRBD2 TRBJ2-3 NA TRBV9
TGTGCCAGCAGCGAAAGTGGGACAGGGCATGAAAAACTGTTTTTT CASSESGTGHEKLFF TRBD1 TRBJ1-4 NA TRBV28
TGCGCCAGCAGTGCGACTGGTGCAGATACGCAGTATTTT CASSATGADTQYF NA TRBJ2-3 once TRBV10-1
TGTGCCTGGAGGCCTCTACTAGCGGGTAAACGTGGTGAGCAGTTCTTC CAWRPLLAGKRGEQFF TRBD2 TRBJ2-1 NA TRBV30
TGTGCCACCAGTGCTGGAAGGGGTTTTGGCTACACCTTC CATSAGRGFGYTF NA TRBJ1-2 NA TRBV24-1
TGTGCCAGCAGCTCGGGACTAGCGGGAGGAATTCAAGAGACCCAGTACTTC CASSSGLAGGIQETQYF TRBD2 TRBJ2-5 NA TRBV7-2
TGTGCCAGCAGCTCCCGTAGGGCTGACTACTACGAGCAGTACTTC CASSSRRADYYEQYF NA TRBJ2-7 NA TRBV11-2
TGTGCCAGTAGTATCCATAGCGGGAGCCTGAATGAGCAGTTCTTC CASSIHSGSLNEQFF TRBD2 TRBJ2-1 NA TRBV19
TGTGCCAGCAGCTTGGTCCTAACCACCTACAATGAGCAGTTCTTC CASSLVLTTYNEQFF NA TRBJ2-1 NA TRBV5-4
TGTGCCAGCAGTTATTGGGACTACTCTCGTGAGCAGTTCTTC CASSYWDYSREQFF TRBD2 TRBJ2-1 once TRBV6-2/TRBV6-3
TGTGCCAGTAGTATTTCAGGGGGCTTGAAACTGTTTTTT CASSISGGLKLFF TRBD1 TRBJ1-4 NA TRBV19
TGTGCCAGCAGCGTAGACGGCTCTAGCGGGTGGGCCGGGGAGCTGTTTTTT CASSVDGSSGWAGELFF TRBD2 TRBJ2-2 NA TRBV9
TGTGCCAGCAGTACTTTGTTCCTTAGCACAGATACGCAGTATTTT CASSTLFLSTDTQYF NA TRBJ2-3 NA TRBV27
TGTGCCAGCAGCGCAAGTGGAGTCGCGGCTTTCTTT CASSASGVAAFF NA TRBJ1-1 NA TRBV11-2
TGTGCCAGTAGTATAGGCGGGAATCTTTCACCCCTCCACTTT CASSIGGNLSPLHF NA TRBJ1-6 NA TRBV19
TGTGCCAGCAGCTCCCCCCTTAAGGGAGGGCCCCAAGAGACCCAGTACTTC CASSSPLKGGPQETQYF TRBD2 TRBJ2-5 few TRBV7-9
TGTGCCAGCAGTCCCGGGGGTTACGAGCAGTACTTC CASSPGGYEQYF NA TRBJ2-7 few TRBV6-5
TGCGCCAGCAGCTTTGGGAGAGAAGCTTTCTTT CASSFGREAFF NA TRBJ1-1 NA TRBV5-1
TGTGCCAGCAGTGAAATATCTGGACAGGGGGCTTGGGGCACTGAAGCTTTCTTT CASSEISGQGAWGTEAFF TRBD1 TRBJ1-1 once TRBV6-1
TGTGCCAGCAGCTTAGGGGGACTCACTTTCTATGGCTACACCTTC CASSLGGLTFYGYTF NA TRBJ1-2 NA TRBV7-2
TGTGCCAGCAGCCCGGGGGCTTCTAGCGGGGAGCAGTTCTTC CASSPGASSGEQFF TRBD2 TRBJ2-1 NA TRBV5-8
TGTGCCAGCAGCAGAGGGCGGAAGAGCTCCTACGAGCAGTACTTC CASSRGRKSSYEQYF NA TRBJ2-7 NA TRBV21-1
TGTGCCTGGAGTCTCGGCACAGATACGCAGTATTTT CAWSLGTDTQYF NA TRBJ2-3 NA TRBV30
TGTGCCAGCAGCTTGGGCGGGGAGCAGTACTTC CASSLGGEQYF NA TRBJ2-7 NA TRBV5-6
TGTGCCAGCAGCTCGACAGGGGGCTGGTCAGAGACCCAGTACTTC CASSSTGGWSETQYF TRBD1 TRBJ2-5 NA TRBV13
TGTGCCAGCAGCCCCCGACAGGCCCCGAACACCGGGGAGCTGTTTTTT CASSPRQAPNTGELFF NA TRBJ2-2 NA TRBV9
TGTGCCAGCGGGAGGACTAGCGGGACCTACGAGCAGTACTTC CASGRTSGTYEQYF TRBD2 TRBJ2-7 NA TRBV11-2
TGTGCCAGCAGTTACGAGGGGGGGGGCAATGAGCAGTTCTTC CASSYEGGGNEQFF NA TRBJ2-1 NA TRBV6-5
TGTGCCAGCAGCCAACGTGCCGGGTCCTACACAGATACGCAGTATTTT CASSQRAGSYTDTQYF NA TRBJ2-3 NA TRBV3-1/TRBV3-2
TGTGCCAGCAGTTTAATCCCCCTCGGGTACGGGGCCAACGTCCTGACTTTC CASSLIPLGYGANVLTF NA TRBJ2-6 NA TRBV27
TGTGCCAGTAGCAAGACCGGGAAGGTCTTTCAGCCCCAGCATTTT CASSKTGKVFQPQHF NA TRBJ1-5 NA TRBV19